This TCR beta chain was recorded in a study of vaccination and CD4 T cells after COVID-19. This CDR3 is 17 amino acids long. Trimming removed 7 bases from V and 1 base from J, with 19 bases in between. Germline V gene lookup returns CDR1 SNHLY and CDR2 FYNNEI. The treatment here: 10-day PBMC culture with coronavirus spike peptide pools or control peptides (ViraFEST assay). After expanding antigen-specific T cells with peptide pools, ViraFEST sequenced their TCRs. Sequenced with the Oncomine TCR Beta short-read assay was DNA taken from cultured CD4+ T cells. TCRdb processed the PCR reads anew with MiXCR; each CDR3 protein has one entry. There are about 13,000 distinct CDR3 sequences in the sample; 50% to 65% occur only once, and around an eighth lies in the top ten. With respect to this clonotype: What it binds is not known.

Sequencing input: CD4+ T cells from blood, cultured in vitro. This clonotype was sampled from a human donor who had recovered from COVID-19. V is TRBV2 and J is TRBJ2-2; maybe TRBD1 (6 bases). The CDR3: CASTPRGQGMNTGELFF. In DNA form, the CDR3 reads TGTGCCAGCACCCCGCGCGGGCAGGGGATGAACACCGGGGAGCTGTTTTTT.